Following are 24 T cell receptor beta chains from one sample sequenced in a study of blood T cell repertoires in COVID-19. Clones were sequenced by immunoSEQ multiplex PCR, and TCRdb holds only the in-frame ones, with some missing. Of about 96,000 clones in the sample, approximately 88% were seen once. Material: peripheral blood. The receptors here all came from a woman aged 60-75 years with acute or convalescent COVID-19.

This clone was detected only once. The chain recombines TRBV11-2 with TRBJ1-1, with D unresolved. V gave up 7 bases and J gave up 2 bases, with 17 bases separating them. The CDR3 is 15 amino acids. From germline, CDR1 is SGHAT and CDR2 FQNNGV. This chain's CDR3 is CASTSFRGGNTEAFF. The CDR3 region has the DNA TGTGCCAGCACCTCCTTTCGAGGAGGAAACACTGAAGCTTTCTTT.

The V and J genes are TRBV6-6 and TRBJ1-4; 9 positions agree with TRBD1. V trimming: 2 bases; J trimming: 8 bases; junction bases outside the gene matches: 3. The germline gives CDR1 MNHNY, CDR2 SVGAGI (reference sequence). This CDR3 has 14 amino acids. The CDR3 DNA reads as TGTGCCAGCAGTTACGACGACAGGGGGGAAAAACTGTTTTTT. It codes for CASSYDDRGEKLFF.

This clone was observed a handful of times. V usage is TRBV24-1 and J usage is TRBJ2-2, with D uncertain. The CDR3 length is 13 residues. Germline CDR1 is KGHDR and CDR2 is SFDVKD. V gave up 10 bases and J gave up 4 bases, with 12 bases separating them. The CDR3 nucleotides read TGTGCCACTAGGAGTGAGGTCACCGGGGAGCTGTTTTTT. Translating gives CATRSEVTGELFF.

The chain employs TRBV20-1 and TRBJ1-2, with 11 bases matching TRBD1. In germline, CDR1 is DFQATT, CDR2 SNEGSKA (reference sequence). The junction had 4 bases not matched to a gene; V was cut back by 3 bases and J by 7 bases. The CDR3 runs 13 residues. The DNA of the CDR3 is TGCAGTGCTAGTCCGGGACAGGGGGTTGGCTACACCTTC. This translates into CSASPGQGVGYTF.

This sequence joins TRBV29-1 and TRBJ1-2, with a weak D call TRBD1 (6 bases). CDR3 length equals 12 residues. The V end lost 7 bases, the J end lost 5 bases, and 14 bases lay between the germline ends. Per the germline V gene, CDR1 is SQVTM and CDR2 is ANQGSEA. This CDR3 reads CSADRSRYGYTF. The CDR3 region has the DNA TGCAGCGCTGACAGGTCTCGGTATGGCTACACCTTC. Drawing the rest from reference TRBV29-1 and TRBJ1-2, the complete variable domain is SAVISQKPSRDICQRGTSLTIQCQVDSQVTMMFWYRQQPGQSLTLIATANQGSEATYESGFVIDKFPISRPNLTFSTLTVSNMSPEDSSIYLCSADRSRYGYTFGSGTRLTVV.

This clone has just one count. This chain uses TRBV18 with TRBJ1-5; D may be TRBD1 (5 bases). Trimming took off 0 bases at V and 3 bases at J, with 9 bases between the two ends. In germline, CDR1 is KGHSH, CDR2 LQKENI. The CDR3 has 15 amino acids. As DNA, the CDR3 is TGTGCCAGCTCACCACCGTCAGGGTCCAATCAGCCCCAGCATTTT. Residues: CASSPPSGSNQPQHF.

The chain has TRBV11-3 and TRBJ1-6, with D tentatively TRBD1 (6 bases). From germline, CDR1 is SGHNT and CDR2 YENEEA. V dropped 4 bases and J dropped 7 bases, with 14 bases sitting between them. The length of the CDR3 is 15 residues. CDR3 in amino acids: CASSSRTASNSPLHF. The CDR3 nucleotides are TGTGCCAGCAGCTCCAGGACAGCTTCCAATTCACCCCTCCACTTT. Variable domain in full (rest from reference TRBV11-3 and TRBJ1-6): EAGVVQSPRYKIIEKKQPVAFWCNPISGHNTLYWYLQNLGQGPELLIRYENEEAVDDSQLPKDRFSAERLKGVDSTLKIQPAELGDSAVYLCASSSRTASNSPLHFGNGTRLTVT.

CDR3 region: CASSIQGAVNTEAFF. CDR3 nucleotide sequence: TGCGCCAGCAGCATACAGGGGGCTGTTAACACTGAAGCTTTCTTT. V is TRBV5-1 and J is TRBJ1-1; 9 bases are a match to TRBD1. Germline V gives CDR1 SGHRS, CDR2 YFSETQ. J lost 2 bases, V lost 4 bases, and 6 bases had no gene match. The CDR3 runs to 15 residues.

The gene calls are TRBV5-1 and TRBJ2-1, with D perhaps matching TRBD1 (5 bases). The CDR3 covers 17 residues. Trimming pared 0 bases from V and 0 bases from J, leaving 13 bases between. From germline, CDR1 is SGHRS and CDR2 YFSETQ. The CDR3 sequence is CASSLATGLSSYNEQFF. In DNA, the CDR3 is TGCGCCAGCAGCTTGGCCACAGGCCTGAGCTCCTACAATGAGCAGTTCTTC.

The chain joins TRBV5-4 to TRBJ2-7, with D possibly TRBD2 on 5 matching bases. Germline CDR1 is SGHNT and CDR2 is YYREEE (reference sequence). V lost 4 bases and J 0 bases, leaving 11 bases between the germline ends. The length of the CDR3 is 14 residues. The chain's CDR3 is CASSPTGYSYEQYF. The DNA of the CDR3 is TGTGCCAGCAGCCCCACGGGGTACTCCTACGAGCAGTACTTC.

The chain joins TRBV28 to TRBJ1-4, with a weak D call TRBD1 (5 bases). This CDR3 region has 14 residues. Germline V lookup: CDR1 MDHEN, CDR2 SYDVKM. Trimming removed 6 bases from V and 5 bases from J, with 13 bases in between. The CDR3 reads CASRSQGANEKLFF. CDR3 in DNA: TGTGCCAGCAGGTCCCAAGGGGCGAATGAAAAACTGTTTTTT.

The chain recombines TRBV4-1 with TRBJ1-4; TRBD1 agrees at 10 bases. Germline V gene data show CDR1 as MGHRA and CDR2 as YSYEKL. V gave up 1 base and J gave up 7 bases; unmatched junction bases: 0. The CDR3 consists of 14 residues. CDR3 DNA: TGCGCCAGCAGCCAAGGGGACAGGGGTGAAAAACTGTTTTTT. Translation gives CASSQGDRGEKLFF.

This chain joins TRBV19 and TRBJ1-1, with 12 bases that match TRBD1. The J segment lost 4 bases and the V segment lost 6 bases, leaving 6 bases of the junction unmatched. Germline values: CDR1 LNHDA, CDR2 SQIVND (reference sequence). The CDR3 loop spans 15 amino acids. CDR3 nucleotides: TGTGCCAGTAGACCGGGACAGGGGGCGGGCACTGAAGCTTTCTTT. It encodes CASRPGQGAGTEAFF.

The chain links TRBV10-3 to TRBJ2-3, with 8 bases that match TRBD2. CDR1 and CDR2 from the germline V gene are ENHRY and SYGVKD. The CDR3 has 16 residues. With 3 bases clipped from V and 3 bases from J, the junction kept 8 bases outside the gene matches. CDR3 loop: CAISEVPGLGTDTQYF. The CDR3 bases are TGTGCCATCAGTGAAGTCCCGGGACTAGGAACAGATACGCAGTATTTT.

The rearrangement uses TRBV11-3 and TRBJ2-3; the match to TRBD2 covers 11 bases. Unmatched junction bases numbered 14, after V lost 5 bases and J lost 4 bases. The CDR3 totals 18 residues. Germline values: CDR1 SGHNT, CDR2 YENEEA. The CDR3 nucleotides are TGTGCCAGCAGCCAAGGACTAGCGGGCGGACCTCGGGCAGATACGCAGTATTTT. Amino acid sequence: CASSQGLAGGPRADTQYF.

This clone was recorded once. V is TRBV5-4 and J is TRBJ1-2; D remains ambiguous. CDR1 and CDR2 (germline): SGHNT, YYREEE (reference sequence). Trimming removed 2 bases from V and 4 bases from J, with 9 bases in between. This CDR3 has 13 residues. The CDR3 reads CASSFPRSYGYTF. The CDR3 DNA is TGTGCCAGCAGCTTCCCCAGAAGCTATGGCTACACCTTC. Combining the CDR3 with reference TRBV5-4 and TRBJ1-2 gives the whole variable domain ETGVTQSPTHLIKTRGQQVTLRCSSQSGHNTVSWYQQALGQGPQFIFQYYREEENGRGNFPPRFSGLQFPNYSSELNVNALELDDSALYLCASSFPRSYGYTFGSGTRLTVV.

The chain is built from TRBV18 and TRBJ1-1; D may be TRBD1 (5 bases). Germline-derived CDR1 and CDR2 are KGHSH and LQKENI. The CDR3 is 12 residues long. Between the trimmed V and J ends, which lost 2 bases and 6 bases, there was a span of 7 bases. CDR3 bases: TGTGCCAGCTCACCAGGAGGGGCTGAAGCTTTCTTT. As protein: CASSPGGAEAFF. The full variable domain, rest sourced from reference TRBV18 and TRBJ1-1, is NAGVMQNPRHLVRRRGQEARLRCSPMKGHSHVYWYRQLPEEGLKFMVYLQKENIIDESGMPKERFSAEFPKEGPSILRIQQVVRGDSAAYFCASSPGGAEAFFGQGTRLTVV.

The CDR3 coding sequence is TGTGCCAGCTTGGAGAGCTCCTATAATTCACCCCTCCACTTT. Its translation: CASLESSYNSPLHF. V and J are TRBV7-2 and TRBJ1-6; D gene uncertain. The V end was cut by 8 bases, the J end by 0 bases, with 8 bases between. The CDR3 runs 14 residues. Germline CDR1 and CDR2: SGHTA and FQGNSA.

The J gene is TRBJ1-1, the V gene TRBV6-2 or TRBV6-3; 9 bases are a match to TRBD1. The CDR3 loop spans 14 amino acids. Germline V CDR1 and CDR2: MNHEY, SVGEGT. The junction had 4 bases not matched to a gene; V was cut back by 2 bases and J by 6 bases. The CDR3 reads CASSYGGTGSEAFF. The CDR3 DNA reads as TGTGCCAGCAGTTACGGTGGGACAGGGTCTGAAGCTTTCTTT.

The genes are TRBV5-6 and TRBJ1-6; possible D gene TRBD1, 5 bases. V lost 4 bases to trimming and J lost 10 bases, with 15 bases between them. The CDR3 spans 14 residues. CDR1 is SGHDT and CDR2 is YYEEEE in the germline V gene. The CDR3 DNA reads as TGTGCCAGCAGCCGTTACAGGCTTGACTCACCCCTCCACTTT. This codes for CASSRYRLDSPLHF.

The chain joins TRBV12-5 to TRBJ1-2; 11 nucleotides align to TRBD1. Germline loops: CDR1 LGHNT, CDR2 FRNRAP. V lost 11 bases and J lost 4; bases outside the gene matches: 15. The CDR3 runs 16 residues. The CDR3 DNA sequence: TGTGCTGGAGGAGGGCACGGGACAGGGGGAGTCTATGGCTACACCTTC. Its translation is CAGGGHGTGGVYGYTF.

This clone has more than one count but fewer than ten. The chain links TRBV11-2 to TRBJ1-1; D is ambiguous. Per germline, CDR1 SGHAT and CDR2 FQNNGV. V was pared by 0 bases and J by 5 bases, with 13 bases between. The CDR3 extends over 15 amino acids. The chain's CDR3 is CASSLDPAGRTEAFF. In DNA, the CDR3 is TGTGCCAGCAGCTTAGATCCCGCGGGTCGTACTGAAGCTTTCTTT.

J is TRBJ1-6 and V is TRBV11-2, with TRBD1 as a possible D gene (5 bases). Looked up from germline, CDR1 is SGHAT and CDR2 is FQNNGV. V was clipped by 1 base and J by 10 bases, with 5 bases between them. CDR3 length: 12 residues. CDR3 loop: CASSLGGSPLHF. CDR3 DNA sequence: TGTGCCAGCAGCTTAGGGGGCTCACCCCTCCACTTT.

The chain employs TRBV7-9 and TRBJ2-2; D is unclear. The germline CDR1 and CDR2 sequences are SEHNR and FQNEAQ (reference sequence). The CDR3 length is 16 residues. Trimming removed 1 base at V and 4 bases at J, with 13 bases between. The chain's CDR3 is CASSLDLPSGTGELFF. The CDR3, as DNA: TGTGCCAGCAGCTTAGATCTCCCTTCGGGCACCGGGGAGCTGTTTTTT.